The rows below give T cell receptor beta chains drawn from one sample of a study of T cell changes during pregnancy in multiple sclerosis. Repertoires were generated with immunoSEQ multiplex PCR, while TCRdb's copy carries only in-frame clones and drops some. This sample has around 60,000 clones, with 90% to 95% found just once. The specimen comprised peripheral blood, sampled in the third trimester of pregnancy. These receptors were taken from a female donor in good health, enrolled as a control in a pregnancy study. CDR3s leave out the opening cysteine and the closing phenylalanine or tryptophan. Fields, in order: V gene, J gene, CDR3 protein.

V: TRBV6-5
J: TRBJ1-4
CDR3: ASGHRASNEKLF

V: TRBV25-1
J: TRBJ2-3
CDR3: ASSDGGGTDTQY

V: TRBV19
J: TRBJ1-5
CDR3: ASSIPNSNQPQH

V: TRBV10-3
J: TRBJ2-7
CDR3: AIKTGGTYEQY

V: TRBV5-1
J: TRBJ1-1
CDR3: ASSLGGQLNTEAF

V: TRBV18
J: TRBJ2-1
CDR3: ASSPTSLSYNEQF

V: TRBV6-6
J: TRBJ2-7
CDR3: ASSTASGAYEQY

V: TRBV5-1
J: TRBJ1-3
CDR3: ASSLNSGNTIY

V: TRBV6-1
J: TRBJ1-4
CDR3: ASSGLAWLRKNEKLF

V: TRBV2
J: TRBJ2-1
CDR3: ASSDPSPYNEQF

V: TRBV7-3
J: TRBJ2-6
CDR3: ASRTGYSGANVLT

V: TRBV13
J: TRBJ2-7
CDR3: ASSLNFEQY

V: TRBV2
J: TRBJ1-1
CDR3: ASKGEGRNTEAF

V: TRBV28
J: TRBJ2-1
CDR3: ASSLKRDSYNEQF

V: TRBV6-5
J: TRBJ1-2
CDR3: ASSYSGQRAYYGYT

V: TRBV7-2
J: TRBJ2-3
CDR3: ASSSPAGGSTDTQY

V: TRBV19
J: TRBJ2-5
CDR3: ASRQGGSETQY